The 15 T cell receptor beta chains below were found in one sample sequenced in a study of cytomegalovirus exposure and HLA in healthy donors (dated by TCRdb to the late 2010s). Receptors were amplified or captured by the immunoSEQ multiplex PCR assay. The multiplex PCR relied on a mix of 60 forward primers for TCR Vbeta segments and 13 reverse primers for TCR Jbeta segments. Sourced from immuneACCESS, this table was stored by TCRdb with only in-frame sequences that have V and J called. A share of the clones is absent; for the studies checked, an unresolved V gene accounts for under half, and the remainder has no known explanation. Counted in this sample were 100,000 to 150,000 clones; 75% to 80% of them appeared once. The ten largest clonotypes hold about 1.1% of the sample. The sample taken for sequencing was PBMCs. These receptors were obtained from a male donor in good health and CMV-seronegative.

The chain links TRBV7-2 to TRBJ2-3; D might be TRBD2 (5 bases). The germline V gene encodes CDR1 SGHTA and CDR2 FQGNSA. The CDR3 runs to 14 residues. Trimming removed 5 bases from V and 4 bases from J, with 13 bases in between. The CDR3 region is CASSEGFSSDTQYF. For the CDR3, the DNA is TGTGCCAGCAGCGAGGGATTTTCATCAGATACGCAGTATTTT. Full variable domain (rest looked up from reference TRBV7-2 and TRBJ2-3): GAGVSQSPSNKVTEKGKDVELRCDPISGHTALYWYRQSLGQGLEFLIYFQGNSAPDKSGLPSDRFSAERTGGSVSTLTIQRTQQEDSAVYLCASSEGFSSDTQYFGPGTRLTVL.

The V gene is TRBV11-2, the J gene TRBJ2-2, with D uncertain. In germline, CDR1 is SGHAT, CDR2 FQNNGV. The CDR3 is 11 amino acids. V lost 3 bases, J lost 7 bases, and 3 bases lay in between. The CDR3 DNA reads as TGTGCCAGCAGCTTTAACGGGGAGCTGTTTTTT. The encoded protein is CASSFNGELFF.

The chain carries TRBV2 and TRBJ1-5; no reliable D call. CDR1 is SNHLY, CDR2 FYNNEI, per germline. This CDR3 contains 15 residues. V dropped 7 bases and J dropped 5 bases, with 18 bases sitting between them. In nucleotides, the CDR3 is TGTGCCAGCACGCAAAGACATGCCTCCTATCAGCCCCAGCATTTT. This translates into CASTQRHASYQPQHF.

The chain combines TRBV30 with TRBJ2-1; 10 bases line up with TRBD2. Germline CDR1 GTSNPN, CDR2 SVGIG (reference sequence). The trim removed 2 bases at V and 9 bases at J, leaving 10 bases unmatched. The CDR3 sequence is 15 residues long. The CDR3 sequence is CAWSPLAGVIIEQFF. The CDR3 bases are TGTGCCTGGAGTCCGCTAGCGGGGGTTATCATTGAGCAGTTCTTC.

This clone turned up a few times. The V gene is TRBV7-9, the J gene TRBJ1-2; no firm D call. CDR3 length: 14 residues. Germline CDR1 SEHNR, CDR2 FQNEAQ (reference sequence). The V end was cut by 2 bases, the J end by 7 bases, with 14 bases between. The CDR3 sequence: CASSLLERSGGYTF. Written as DNA, the CDR3 is TGTGCCAGCAGCTTACTAGAGAGGAGCGGTGGCTACACCTTC.

The chain recombines TRBV4-3 with TRBJ2-7; possibly TRBD2 for D (5 bases). V gave up 0 bases and J gave up 4 bases, with 19 bases separating them. The CDR3 sequence is 17 residues long. Germline V gene lookup returns CDR1 LGHNA and CDR2 YSLEER. CDR3 in amino acids: CASSQDRDRIEPYEQYF. The CDR3 nucleotides are TGCGCCAGCAGCCAAGATCGGGATAGAATTGAGCCATACGAGCAGTACTTC.

This clone was picked up one time. The chain employs TRBV18 and TRBJ1-2; TRBD1 is a possible D gene (6 bases). V was trimmed by 2 bases and J by 3 bases, leaving 16 bases between them. Germline V CDR1 and CDR2: KGHSH, LQKENI. The CDR3 contains 16 residues. The CDR3 spells CASSPNNQAGDYGYTF. Written as DNA, the CDR3 is TGTGCCAGCTCACCAAATAACCAGGCAGGGGACTATGGCTACACCTTC.

The chain has TRBV7-8 and TRBJ2-7; 8 nucleotides line up with TRBD2. Germline V lookup: CDR1 SGHVS, CDR2 FQNEAQ. V was clipped by 5 bases and J by 5 bases; unmatched bases: 14. The CDR3 runs 16 residues. DNA of the CDR3: TGTGCCAGCAGCATATCTCCGGGACTAGGGGAAGACGAGCAGTACTTC. Translation gives CASSISPGLGEDEQYF.

The gene calls are TRBV1 and TRBJ2-7; the table's D gene call, TRBD2, was not cross checked with the DNA. TRBV1 is classified as a pseudogene. The CDR3 loop spans 14 amino acids. The CDR3 bases are TGCACCAGCAGCCATAACCAAGGACTCTACGAGCAGTACTTC. Protein sequence: CTSSHNQGLYEQYF.

The chain couples TRBV7-2 to TRBJ1-4, with 8 nucleotides matching TRBD1. Germline CDR1 SGHTA, CDR2 FQGNSA. J was trimmed by 8 bases and V by 5 bases; bases with no gene match: 7. The CDR3 loop spans 14 amino acids. CDR3 in DNA: TGTGCCAGCAGCCGACAGGGGACGGGCGAAAAACTGTTTTTT. It encodes CASSRQGTGEKLFF.

This clone came up a few times. The chain couples TRBV10-3 to TRBJ1-1, with 7 bases aligning to TRBD1. The CDR3 has 13 amino acids. Per the germline V gene, CDR1 is ENHRY and CDR2 is SYGVKD. J was trimmed by 1 base and V by 5 bases; bases with no gene match: 1. The CDR3 DNA reads TGTGCCATCAGTACAGGGGAGAACACTGAAGCTTTCTTT. Translating it yields CAISTGENTEAFF.

The V call is TRBV11-2, the J call TRBJ1-2; D is possibly TRBD1 (5 bases). The CDR3 extends over 14 amino acids. Germline V lookup: CDR1 SGHAT, CDR2 FQNNGV. Trimming removed 5 bases from V and 1 base from J, with 11 bases in between. Written as DNA, the CDR3 is TGTGCCAGCAGCCACCACAGGAATAACTATGGCTACACCTTC. Encoded protein: CASSHHRNNYGYTF.

This clone has just a few counts. The rearrangement uses TRBV27 and TRBJ2-1; 13 bases are shared with TRBD2. From germline, CDR1 is MNHEY and CDR2 SMNVEV (reference sequence). V was clipped by 5 bases and J by 8 bases; unmatched bases: 18. This CDR3 is built from 19 residues. The CDR3 sequence: CASSLYYPPLAGGRDEQFF. CDR3 in DNA: TGTGCCAGCAGTCTATACTACCCCCCACTAGCGGGGGGGCGGGATGAGCAGTTCTTC.

The V gene is TRBV30, the J gene TRBJ1-6, with a possible D match to TRBD1 (5 bases). The V and J ends lost 0 bases and 9 bases respectively, with 12 bases between them. Germline CDR1 and CDR2: GTSNPN and SVGIG (reference sequence). CDR3 length: 14 residues. The CDR3 region is CAWSVQAGRSPLHF. In nucleotides, the CDR3 is TGTGCCTGGAGTGTACAGGCAGGGCGTTCACCCCTCCACTTT.

The chain joins TRBV9 to TRBJ2-3, with 8 bases matching TRBD2. The CDR3 totals 15 residues. J was trimmed by 4 bases and V by 2 bases; bases with no gene match: 6. Germline CDR1 is SGDLS and CDR2 is YYNGEE. The CDR3 spells CASSVTGGPSDTQYF. The CDR3 DNA follows: TGTGCCAGCAGCGTTACGGGGGGGCCCTCAGATACGCAGTATTTT. Full variable domain (outside the CDR3, taken from reference TRBV9 and TRBJ2-3): DSGVTQTPKHLITATGQRVTLRCSPRSGDLSVYWYQQSLDQGLQFLIQYYNGEERAKGNILERFSAQQFPDLHSELNLSSLELGDSALYFCASSVTGGPSDTQYFGPGTRLTVL.